In its sample, the clone carrying this T cell receptor (beta chain) was seen once. Its antigen is unidentified. The same CDR3 can be traced to other DNA sequences in this sample. The CDR3 totals 13 residues. The germline gives CDR1 LNHDA, CDR2 SQIVND (reference sequence). Trimming took 5 bases from V and 0 from J, leaving 5 bases between them. CD8 cells regarded as naive lacked CD45RO, were positively chosen for CCR7, and omitted terminally differentiated effector memory CD45RA+ cells. These data belong to a study of shared clonotypes between healthy human individuals. About the study: The donors, two women and three men, were aged 18 to 49. Per-donor plates numbered three CD4 naive, three CD4 memory, two CD8 naive and one CD8 memory.

Study results and limitations: The study found lower generation probabilities in non-shared clonotypes than in those shared by all four donors. Clonotype sharing among donors was expected to depend on sequencing depth.

The method was immunoSEQ multiplex PCR; TCRdb's version includes in-frame clones alone and lacks a portion of them. The sample lists hundreds of thousands of clones, approximately 96% occurring once. This chain joins TRBV19 and TRBJ2-1, with TRBD2 as a possible D gene (5 bases). Sequencing input: naive CD8+ T cells sorted from blood. The receptor was isolated from a woman aged 25 to 39 in good health. The CDR3 region has the DNA TGTGCCAGTAGTGGGAGCTCCTACAATGAGCAGTTCTTC. The encoded protein is CASSGSSYNEQFF.